This passage covers 10 T cell receptor beta chains from one sample sequenced in a study of CD8 T cells in ankylosing spondylitis. Findings and caveats of the study: A TCR beta motif of several highly homologous variants seemed to mark ankylosing spondylitis blood.

TCRdb re-called the 5' RACE reads with MiXCR, one entry per CDR3 protein. Seen here are hundreds of thousands of distinct CDR3 sequences, about 10% observed once, and the top ten hold roughly 0.51%. Their antigens remain unidentified. The sequencing input was blood, either unsorted or a sorted T cell fraction (not recorded which). These TCRs come from a male donor with ankylosing spondylitis.

The rearrangement joins TRBV7-2 to TRBJ2-2; possible D gene TRBD2, 6 bases. The CDR3 is made up of 13 amino acids. The germline CDR1 and CDR2 sequences are SGHTA and FQGNSA. V gave up 5 bases and J gave up 3 bases, with 7 bases separating them. The CDR3 bases are TGTGCCAGCAGCACTAGCTACACCGGGGAGCTGTTTTTT. Translation: CASSTSYTGELFF.

The rearrangement links TRBV7-2 to TRBJ1-5, with D possibly being TRBD1 (6 bases). Deletions cut 5 bases from V and 2 bases from J, with 13 bases between. The V gene's germline CDR1 is SGHTA and CDR2 FQGNSA. This CDR3 spans 15 amino acids. The CDR3 spells CASSQQGLRNQPQHF. The CDR3 nucleotides read TGTGCCAGCAGCCAACAGGGACTTCGCAATCAGCCCCAGCATTTT.

This chain connects TRBV20-1 to TRBJ2-1; the match to TRBD2 covers 12 bases. The CDR3 has 15 amino acids. Germline V lookup: CDR1 DFQATT, CDR2 SNEGSKA (reference sequence). Trimming at V came to 2 bases and at J to 4 bases, leaving 3 bases not matched to a gene. The CDR3 bases are TGCAGTGCTAGATCTAGCGGGAGGGTTTACAATGAGCAGTTCTTC. Residues: CSARSSGRVYNEQFF.

This clonotype was found many times. The chain links TRBV4-1 to TRBJ1-1; the D gene is possibly TRBD1 (5 bases). The germline V gene encodes CDR1 MGHRA and CDR2 YSYEKL. The germline V and J ends were trimmed by 3 bases and 8 bases, with 19 bases remaining between them. The CDR3 totals 15 residues. CDR3 protein: CASSQEDRDSGEAFF. In DNA form, the CDR3 reads TGCGCCAGCAGCCAGGAGGACCGGGACTCGGGGGAAGCTTTCTTT.

This clonotype has only a few counts. This chain's CDR3 is CASSYGSFTDTQYF. The CDR3 DNA sequence: TGTGCCAGCAGTTACGGCAGCTTCACAGATACGCAGTATTTT. The chain has TRBV6-2 or TRBV6-3 and TRBJ2-3; D uncertain. CDR3 length: 14 residues. V was clipped by 2 bases and J by 2 bases, with 8 bases between them. Germline V gene lookup returns CDR1 MNHEY and CDR2 SVGEGT.

This clonotype has a handful of counts. This sequence joins TRBV6-1 and TRBJ2-7, with 7 nucleotides matching TRBD2. Per the germline V gene, CDR1 is MNHNS and CDR2 is SASEGT. Trimming removed 8 bases from V and 3 bases from J; junction bases left unmatched: 13. The CDR3 runs to 15 residues. CDR3 sequence (DNA): TGTGCCAGCGGGCGTGTCGGGACTACTATCTACGAGCAGTACTTC. Translated, it gives CASGRVGTTIYEQYF.

This clonotype was seen a handful of times. This sequence joins TRBV7-8 and TRBJ2-5; D is unresolved. Germline V gene lookup returns CDR1 SGHVS and CDR2 FQNEAQ. The V and J ends lost 0 bases and 2 bases respectively, with 10 bases between them. This CDR3 contains 15 residues. Here the CDR3 reads CASSLARVQQETQYF. The DNA of the CDR3 is TGTGCCAGCAGCTTAGCACGGGTTCAACAAGAGACCCAGTACTTC.

This clonotype was recorded a few times. J is TRBJ2-3 and V is TRBV5-6; no reliable D call. Germline V gives CDR1 SGHDT, CDR2 YYEEEE. CDR3 length equals 15 residues. V gave up 0 bases and J gave up 1 base, with 9 bases separating them. The CDR3 reads CASSLGPLGTDTQYF. The CDR3 bases are TGTGCCAGCAGCTTGGGACCCCTAGGCACAGATACGCAGTATTTT.

This clonotype was picked up a small number of times. The chain couples TRBV7-3 to TRBJ1-1; the D gene is possibly TRBD1 (6 bases). The CDR3 has 15 residues. V lost 6 bases and J lost 1, with 15 bases in between. Germline CDR1 reads SGHTA; CDR2 reads FQGTGA. DNA for the CDR3: TGTGCCAGCAGACTCCAGGGGACTCAGAACACTGAAGCTTTCTTT. Amino acid sequence: CASRLQGTQNTEAFF.

This clonotype was detected a few times. The rearrangement links TRBV6-1 to TRBJ1-2, with D unclear. Per germline, CDR1 MNHNS and CDR2 SASEGT. V lost 7 bases, J lost 5 bases, and 14 bases lay in between. This CDR3 region has 13 residues. This chain's CDR3 is CASTKRPWYGYTF. The CDR3 DNA is TGTGCCAGCACAAAGCGGCCCTGGTATGGCTACACCTTC.